The source of this T cell receptor beta chain is a study of STAT5B mutations in CD4+ large granular lymphocyte leukemia. Notes on the study in general: Higher CD4+ than CD8+ T-LGLL clonality might reflect small sample size.

Sequencing was performed with immunoSEQ multiplex PCR; in TCRdb, only in-frame clones are kept and a portion is missing. There are around 30,000 clones in the sample; less than 85% occur only once, and 3% to 3.5% lies in the top ten. Deletions cut 0 bases from V and 3 bases from J, with 12 bases between. CDR3 size: 15 residues. In germline, CDR1 is SGHNT, CDR2 YYREEE (reference sequence). Remarks on this clone: No antigen is known for it.

The V gene is TRBV5-4, the J gene TRBJ1-2; D is uncertain. The clonotype originates from a human donor in good health. The specimen was CD4+ T cells from blood buffy coats. The CDR3 loop is CASSLDPGRDYGYTF. The CDR3 nucleotides are TGTGCCAGCAGCTTGGACCCGGGGAGGGACTATGGCTACACCTTC.